The clone carrying this T cell receptor (beta chain) showed up just once. The CDR3 is 14 residues long. Trimming removed 2 bases at V and 7 bases at J, with 14 bases between. Germline lookup yields CDR1 ENHRY and CDR2 SYGVKD. This sample stems from a study of blood T cell repertoires in COVID-19. Study summary: Sites across the United States, Italy and Spain contributed samples from acute and convalescent COVID-19.

The study recruited people aged roughly 18 to 95 years across more than 20 US areas. Donors of Cohort 3 who recovered were those that had two negative PCRs, clearance, or symptom resolution. Study processing details: Amplification of reference gene primers provided the estimated nucleated cell counts. The assay was immunoSEQ multiplex PCR, and TCRdb's table has in-frame clones only and misses some. V and J calls and clone size are copied from that table; D and trimming were computed from the DNA. The sample contains about 390,000 clones, around nine tenths of which appear only once. The chain employs TRBV10-3 and TRBJ1-2; tentative D call: TRBD1 (6 bases). This clonotype was sampled from a woman between 50 and 59 years old who had recovered from COVID-19. The sequenced sample was PBMCs or T cells enriched from blood (not recorded which). The CDR3 DNA reads TGTGCCATCAGTGAGCCTAACAGGGCTAGTGGCTACACCTTC. It encodes CAISEPNRASGYTF.